Following are 18 T cell receptor beta chains from one sample sequenced in a study of breast tumors, draining lymph nodes, adjacent tissues. TCRdb redid the calling of the multiplex PCR reads with MiXCR, one entry per CDR3 protein. The profile shows more than 80,000 distinct CDR3 sequences, around 30% of them singletons. The lymph nodes were axillary draining lymph nodes from breast cancer patients. The sequenced sample was axillary lymph node tissue. The receptors here all came from a female donor with breast cancer. Some clones in this sample may be carry-over from other donors' samples.

The rearrangement links TRBV6-1 to TRBJ1-5; D gene uncertain. Germline values: CDR1 MNHNS, CDR2 SASEGT. Trimming removed 3 bases at V and 1 base at J, with 4 bases between. The CDR3 spans 13 residues. The CDR3 is CASSEGSNQPQHF. The CDR3 DNA follows: TGTGCCAGCAGTGAGGGGAGCAATCAGCCCCAGCATTTT.

On this clonotype itself: A much larger clonotype is one base distant, so this may be a read error. The CDR3 sequence is CAIRELGSRGGNTEAFF. The DNA of the CDR3 is TGTGCCATCAGGGAGTTGGGCTCCCGCGGAGGGAACACTGAAGCTTTCTTT. The chain couples TRBV10-3 to TRBJ1-1; D gene uncertain. The CDR3 is 17 residues long. The germline gives CDR1 ENHRY, CDR2 SYGVKD.

This clonotype was seen at least ten times. The genes are TRBV10-3 and TRBJ2-7; TRBD1 is a possible D gene (6 bases). CDR1 and CDR2 from the germline V gene are ENHRY and SYGVKD. There are 13 residues in the CDR3. V lost 6 bases, J lost 1 base, and 10 bases lay in between. The CDR3 sequence is CAIRETGSYEQYF. CDR3 DNA: TGTGCCATCAGGGAGACAGGTTCCTACGAGCAGTACTTC.

At least ten counts were recorded for this clonotype. The V gene is TRBV10-3, the J gene TRBJ2-1; possible D gene TRBD1, 6 bases. From germline, CDR1 is ENHRY and CDR2 SYGVKD. Trimming cost V 0 bases and J 3 bases, with 12 bases left between them. The CDR3 extends over 16 amino acids. The CDR3 region has the DNA TGTGCCATCAGTGAGTCTCACAGGGTTTACTACAATGAGCAGTTCTTC. It is translated as CAISESHRVYYNEQFF.

This clonotype was detected many times. This may be a read error, as it is one base from a much larger clone. The rearrangement uses TRBV11-2 and TRBJ1-6; weak D call: TRBD1 (6 bases). V lost 5 bases and J lost 7, with 15 bases in between. Per germline, CDR1 SGHAT and CDR2 FQNNGV. This CDR3 has 15 residues. This chain's CDR3 is CASSERWGPNSPLHF. The DNA of the CDR3 is TGTGCCAGCAGCGAAAGATGGGGGCCCAATTCACCCCTCCACTTT.

In its sample, this clonotype was seen many times. The V gene is TRBV12-3 or TRBV12-4, the J gene TRBJ2-7; D not resolved. The CDR3 consists of 13 residues. Trimming stripped 3 bases from V and 2 bases from J, with 8 bases between. CDR3 nucleotide sequence: TGTGCCAGCAGTTTTGAACCCCCCTACGAGCAGTACTTC. As protein: CASSFEPPYEQYF.

At least ten counts were recorded for this clonotype. This chain connects TRBV4-3 to TRBJ1-2; D is possibly TRBD1 (6 bases). The germline CDR1 and CDR2 sequences are LGHNA and YSLEER. This CDR3 is built from 20 residues. Trimming pared 0 bases from V and 2 bases from J, leaving 25 bases between. The CDR3 spells CASSQDISPLTGKFNYGYTF. DNA for the CDR3: TGCGCCAGCAGCCAAGACATTTCCCCCCTTACAGGGAAATTCAACTATGGCTACACCTTC.

The V and J genes are TRBV12-3 or TRBV12-4 and TRBJ2-3, with D possibly being TRBD2 (5 bases). CDR3 length: 13 amino acids. Trimming stripped 6 bases from V and 6 bases from J, with 13 bases between. CDR3 protein: CASRPTTGDTQYF. In DNA, the CDR3 is TGTGCCAGCAGACCGACCACGGGGGATACGCAGTATTTT.

This clonotype was seen at least ten times. This rearrangement joins TRBV4-2 to TRBJ2-3, with 7 bases lining up with TRBD2. Germline CDR1 LGHNA, CDR2 YNFKEQ. This CDR3 has 17 amino acids. V trimming: 3 bases; J trimming: 0 bases; junction bases outside the gene matches: 9. CDR3 region: CASSQGGGGASTDTQYF. CDR3 nucleotides: TGTGCCAGCAGCCAGGGGGGGGGAGGGGCTAGCACAGATACGCAGTATTTT.

V is TRBV5-6 and J is TRBJ2-1; TRBD1 aligns across 7 bases. The ends lost 4 bases at V and 0 bases at J; junction bases unmatched: 4. The CDR3 totals 15 residues. CDR1 SGHDT and CDR2 YYEEEE come from the germline V gene. In DNA form, the CDR3 reads TGTGCCAGCAGCGTTACAGGGGCCTCCTACAATGAGCAGTTCTTC. Its translation: CASSVTGASYNEQFF. Complete variable domain (other parts from reference TRBV5-6 and TRBJ2-1): DAGVTQSPTHLIKTRGQQVTLRCSPKSGHDTVSWYQQALGQGPQFIFQYYEEEERQRGNFPDRFSGHQFPNYSSELNVNALLLGDSALYLCASSVTGASYNEQFFGPGTRLTVL.

This clonotype is a singleton in its sample. V is TRBV9 and J is TRBJ2-3; tentative D call: TRBD1 (5 bases). CDR3 length equals 16 residues. The V gene's germline CDR1 is SGDLS and CDR2 YYNGEE. Trimming shortened V by 0 bases and J by 2 bases, and 13 bases separated the two germline ends. The CDR3 bases are TGTGCCAGCAGCGTAGGTGCAGGGCATTACACAGATACGCAGTATTTT. This translates into CASSVGAGHYTDTQYF.

Many counts were recorded for this clonotype. This chain joins TRBV2 and TRBJ1-5; no reliable D call. V lost 10 bases and J lost 3, with 13 bases in between. The germline V gene has CDR1 SNHLY and CDR2 FYNNEI. CDR3 length: 13 amino acids. The CDR3 bases are TGTGCCACAGCTCTAGGAGACAATCAGCCCCAGCATTTT. Translating gives CATALGDNQPQHF.

This clonotype came up many times. The chain employs TRBV4-1 and TRBJ2-2; 12 bases align to TRBD1. V dropped 4 bases and J dropped 6; count of bases not matched to a gene: 12. There are 18 residues in the CDR3. The V gene's germline CDR1 is MGHRA and CDR2 YSYEKL. Here the CDR3 DNA reads TGCGCCAGCAGCCTTCACGGCCGGGACAGGGGGCGTTCCGGGGAGCTGTTTTTT. Translation: CASSLHGRDRGRSGELFF.

This clonotype came up many times. The V call is TRBV7-9, the J call TRBJ2-3; D possibly corresponds to TRBD1 (6 bases). Germline V gene data show CDR1 as SEHNR and CDR2 as FQNEAQ (reference sequence). V was pared by 1 base and J by 4 bases, with 12 bases between. This CDR3 is 15 amino acids long. CDR3 DNA: TGTGCCAGCAGCTTAGGTCAGGGGACCTCAGATACGCAGTATTTT. This codes for CASSLGQGTSDTQYF.

The table lists this clonotype with many counts. The chain joins TRBV24-1 to TRBJ2-7; D perhaps matches TRBD1 (6 bases). The V end was cut by 3 bases, the J end by 6 bases, with 14 bases between. Per germline, CDR1 KGHDR and CDR2 SFDVKD. This CDR3 region has 14 residues. DNA of the CDR3: TGTGCCACCAGTGATAACCGGCCGGACAGCGAGCAGTACTTC. Translation: CATSDNRPDSEQYF.

The table lists this clonotype with many counts. The chain joins TRBV5-8 to TRBJ2-2; TRBD2 might be the D (5 bases). CDR1 and CDR2 (germline): SGHTS, YDEGEE. Trimming took 2 bases from V and 5 from J, leaving 10 bases between them. The CDR3 has 14 residues. Written as DNA, the CDR3 is TGTGCCAGCAGCTTACGGACGGGGACCGGGGAGCTGTTTTTT. Amino acid sequence: CASSLRTGTGELFF.

This chain uses TRBV19 with TRBJ2-1; TRBD2 matches 9 bases. V lost 2 bases and J lost 14; bases outside the gene matches: 13. The CDR3 length is 15 residues. CDR1 LNHDA and CDR2 SQIVND come from the germline V gene (reference sequence). As DNA, the CDR3 is TGTGCCAGTAGTATACCCCGCGGGCTAGCGGGATCAAAGTTCTTC. It codes for CASSIPRGLAGSKFF.

At least ten counts were recorded for this clonotype. The gene calls are TRBV7-2 and TRBJ2-5, with D hard to call. Trimming pared 2 bases from V and 3 bases from J, leaving 10 bases between. This CDR3 comprises 14 residues. CDR1 is SGHTA and CDR2 is FQGNSA in the germline V gene. In DNA form, the CDR3 reads TGTGCCAGCAGCTTATATGGGCGAAAAGAGACCCAGTACTTC. This encodes CASSLYGRKETQYF.